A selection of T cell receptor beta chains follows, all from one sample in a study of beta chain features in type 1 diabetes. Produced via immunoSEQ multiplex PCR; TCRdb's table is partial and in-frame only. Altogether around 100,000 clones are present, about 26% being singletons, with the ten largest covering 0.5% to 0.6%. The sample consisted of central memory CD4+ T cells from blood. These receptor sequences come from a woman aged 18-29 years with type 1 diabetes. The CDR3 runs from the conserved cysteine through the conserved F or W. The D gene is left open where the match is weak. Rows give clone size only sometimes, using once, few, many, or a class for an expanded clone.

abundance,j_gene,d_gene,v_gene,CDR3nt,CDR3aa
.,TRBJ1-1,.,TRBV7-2,TGTGCCAGCAGCTTAGACAGGAACACTGAAGCTTTCTTT,CASSLDRNTEAFF
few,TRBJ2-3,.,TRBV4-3,TGCGCCAGCAGCCAAGGTGGGGGCAGAGTGGATACGCAGTATTTT,CASSQGGGRVDTQYF
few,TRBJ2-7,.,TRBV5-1,TGCGCCAGCAGCTTGGTCCTAGCCGGCTACGAGCAGTACTTC,CASSLVLAGYEQYF
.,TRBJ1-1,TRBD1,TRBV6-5,TGTGCCAGCAGTCCCTCCGGGACAGGTTTTCGTTTCGCTTTCTTT,CASSPSGTGFRFAFF
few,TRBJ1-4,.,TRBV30,TGTGCCTGGAGTGGGCAAGTTAATGAAAAACTGTTTTTT,CAWSGQVNEKLFF
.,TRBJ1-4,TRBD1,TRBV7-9,TGTGCCAGCAGCTTCGACAGGGCTAGGGAAAAACTGTTTTTT,CASSFDRAREKLFF
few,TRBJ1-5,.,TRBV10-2,TGCGCCAGCAGTGACGTGGGGCAAAGGGGGAATCAGCCCCAGCATTTT,CASSDVGQRGNQPQHF
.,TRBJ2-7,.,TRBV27,TGTGCCAGCAGCCGCGCCTCCGGACAACCTTACGAGCAGTACTTC,CASSRASGQPYEQYF
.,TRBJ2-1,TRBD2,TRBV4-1,TGCGCCAGCAGCCAAGATGCGGCTAGCGGGATCGGGGAGCAGTTCTTC,CASSQDAASGIGEQFF
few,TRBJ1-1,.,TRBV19,TGTGCCAGTAGTGCCCCAGACCGAGATAGCGCTTTCTTT,CASSAPDRDSAFF
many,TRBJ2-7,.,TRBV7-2,TGTGCCAGCAGCTTTGACAGACTCTACGAGCAGTACTTC,CASSFDRLYEQYF
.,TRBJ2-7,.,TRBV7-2,TGTGCCAGCAGCTCAGGTAGCACAGGGAACGAGCAGTACTTC,CASSSGSTGNEQYF
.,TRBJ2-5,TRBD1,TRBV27,TGTGCCAGCAGCCGGTGGGGACAGCAGGACGCTCAAGAGACCCAGTACTTC,CASSRWGQQDAQETQYF
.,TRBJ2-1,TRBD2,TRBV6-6,TGTGCCAGCAGTTACGGTCTAGCGGGACAAGGTGAGCAGTTCTTC,CASSYGLAGQGEQFF
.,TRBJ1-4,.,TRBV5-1,TGCGCCAGCAGCGCGAGAGCAACTAATGAAAAACTGTTTTTT,CASSARATNEKLFF
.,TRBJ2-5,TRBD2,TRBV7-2,TGTGCCAGCAGCTTAGTAGGGACACTAGCGGCGGGGGGCGAGACCCAGTACTTC,CASSLVGTLAAGGETQYF
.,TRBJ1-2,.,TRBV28,TGTGCCAGCAGTTTTCAGGGGAGTGCTAACTATGGCTACACCTTC,CASSFQGSANYGYTF
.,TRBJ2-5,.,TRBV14,TGTGCCAGCAGCCAGGACGGCAGGGGAACGGAGACCCAGTACTTC,CASSQDGRGTETQYF
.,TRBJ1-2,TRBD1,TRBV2,TGTGCCAGCAGCAGACAGGGGGCTTTCGACTATGGCTACACCTTC,CASSRQGAFDYGYTF
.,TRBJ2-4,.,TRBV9,TGTGCCAGCAGCGTTCCGGGAGCCAAAAACATTCAGTACTTC,CASSVPGAKNIQYF
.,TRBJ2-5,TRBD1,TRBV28,TGTGCCAGCAGGGCAGGGGGCAGCGGGACCCAGTACTTC,CASRAGGSGTQYF
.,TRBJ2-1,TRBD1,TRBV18,TGTGCCAGCTCAAGCGCCGGGACAGGGGGCCCCAATGAGCAGTTCTTC,CASSSAGTGGPNEQFF
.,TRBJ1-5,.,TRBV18,TGTGCCAGCTCACCCTTCACGGAAGCGGAGCCCCAGCATTTT,CASSPFTEAEPQHF
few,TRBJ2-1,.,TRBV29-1,TGCAGCGTTGACAGGGGCTCCTACAATGAGCAGTTCTTC,CSVDRGSYNEQFF
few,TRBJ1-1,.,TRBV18,TGTGCCAGCTCACCCCGCGGGCGGGAAAACACTGAAGCTTTCTTT,CASSPRGRENTEAFF
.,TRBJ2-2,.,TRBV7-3,TGTGCCAGCAGCTTAAACACGGGACAGAACACCGGGGAGCTGTTTTTT,CASSLNTGQNTGELFF
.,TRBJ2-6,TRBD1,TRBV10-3,TGTGCCATCAGCCCGGCAGGGGGAAGTGGGGCCAACGTCCTGACTTTC,CAISPAGGSGANVLTF
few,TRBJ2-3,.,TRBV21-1,TGTGCCAGCAGCAAAGAACCTGCTAGCGGGAGATTTAAATGCGGCAGCACAGATACGCAGTATTTT,CASSKEPASGRFKCGSTDTQYF
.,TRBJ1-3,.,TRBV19,TGTGCCAGTATAGACAGTTTGGCCGGGAACACCATATATTTT,CASIDSLAGNTIYF
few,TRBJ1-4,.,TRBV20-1,TGCAGTGCCCAGGGCGGTGAAAAACTGTTTTTT,CSAQGGEKLFF
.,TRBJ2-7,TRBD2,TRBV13,TGTGCCACCTCGACTAGCGGGGGCTCCTACGAGCAGTACTTC,CATSTSGGSYEQYF
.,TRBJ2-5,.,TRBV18,TGTGCCAGCTCACCAAACCGGCAACAGCAAGAGACCCAGTACTTC,CASSPNRQQQETQYF
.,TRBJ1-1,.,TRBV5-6,TGTGCCAGCAGCTCGCCCGAAATGACAGGCATAGCTTTCTTT,CASSSPEMTGIAFF
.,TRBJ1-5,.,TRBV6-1,TGTGCCAGCAGTAAGGGGCAGTTGGGCAATCAGCCCCAGCATTTT,CASSKGQLGNQPQHF
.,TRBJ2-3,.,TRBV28,TGTGCCAGCAGTTTATTCCGGGGGGCGCGATCAGATACGCAGTATTTT,CASSLFRGARSDTQYF
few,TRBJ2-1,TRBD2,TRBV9,TGTGCCAGCAGCTTCGGGACTAGCGGGAGGTCCTACAATGAGCAGTTCTTC,CASSFGTSGRSYNEQFF
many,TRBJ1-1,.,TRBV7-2,TGTGCCAGCAGCCAACCTATTCAGAACACTGAAGCTTTCTTT,CASSQPIQNTEAFF
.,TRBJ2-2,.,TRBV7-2,TGTGCCAGCAGCTCCGGGACTGGCGCGGCCGGGGAGCTGTTTTTT,CASSSGTGAAGELFF
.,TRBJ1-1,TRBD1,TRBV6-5,TGTGCCAGCAGACCCGCGGGACAGGGGGTGGCTGAAGCTTTCTTT,CASRPAGQGVAEAFF
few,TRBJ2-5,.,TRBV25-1,TGTGCCAGCAGTGAATATTTTCGGGGATACCAAGAGACCCAGTACTTC,CASSEYFRGYQETQYF
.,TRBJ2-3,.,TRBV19,TGTGCCAGTAGTATAGGGACTAACACAGATACGCAGTATTTT,CASSIGTNTDTQYF
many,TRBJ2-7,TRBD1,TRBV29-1,TGCAGCGCTGCGGGACAGGGCATTGTTACCTACGAGCAGTACTTC,CSAAGQGIVTYEQYF
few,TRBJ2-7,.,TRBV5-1,TGCGCCAGCAGCGTGGGGACTGTTGGGAACTACGAGCAGTACTTC,CASSVGTVGNYEQYF
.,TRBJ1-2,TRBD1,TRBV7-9,TGTGCCAGCAGCGGACAGGTTAACTATGGCTACACCTTC,CASSGQVNYGYTF
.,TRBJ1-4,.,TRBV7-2,TGTGCCAGCAGCTTAGGGTTTCGGGGTGAAAAACTGTTTTTT,CASSLGFRGEKLFF
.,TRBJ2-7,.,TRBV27,TGTGCCAGCAGTCCTAGGAATCAATACGAGCAGTACTTC,CASSPRNQYEQYF
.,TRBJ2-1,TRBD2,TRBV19,TGTGCCAGTAGTGGGGGGGCGGGACTAGCGGGAGGTTACAATGAGCAGTTCTTC,CASSGGAGLAGGYNEQFF
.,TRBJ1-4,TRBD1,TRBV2,TGTGCCAGCAGTGCCAGGGGGCGAAATGAAAAACTGTTTTTT,CASSARGRNEKLFF
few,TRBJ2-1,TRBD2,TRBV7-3,TGTGCCAGCAGCTTAGAGGGGACTAGCGGGACCTACAATGAGCAGTTCTTC,CASSLEGTSGTYNEQFF
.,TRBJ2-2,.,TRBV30,TGTGCCTGGAGTGAAAGAACTATCGGGGAGCTGTTTTTT,CAWSERTIGELFF